This TCR beta chain was documented in a study of blood T cell repertoires in COVID-19. As for the study in general: Italy, Spain and the United States were the sources of the convalescent and acute COVID-19 samples.

Repertoires were generated with immunoSEQ multiplex PCR, while TCRdb's copy carries only in-frame clones and drops some. The repertoire has about 83,000 clones, 75% to 90% of them found once; the top ten carry 3%. The germline CDR1 and CDR2 sequences are SQVTM and ANQGSEA. J lost 7 bases, V lost 7 bases, and 12 bases had no gene match. The CDR3 has 13 residues. The specimen was peripheral blood. The source is a woman in her forties or fifties with active or convalescent COVID-19. This chain joins TRBV29-1 and TRBJ1-2; 7 bases agree with TRBD1. This CDR3 reads CSGEGAGLGGYTF. The CDR3, as DNA: TGCAGCGGTGAGGGGGCTGGGTTAGGTGGCTACACCTTC.